This is a list of T cell receptor beta chains from one sample in a study of T-cell reconstitution after alpha-beta-depleted transplantation in children. TCRdb independently ran MiXCR on the PCR reads; one entry per CDR3 protein. The repertoire holds approximately 520,000 distinct CDR3 sequences, with 9.5% to 12% as singletons. Sequenced material: PBMCs, mostly from graft donor cells, taken 180 days after TCRalphabeta/CD19-depleted stem cell transplant. Receptors originate from a female patient between 2 and 15 years old who had a stem cell transplant for aplastic anemia, so the T cells may come from the graft donor. Both conserved end residues are trimmed from each CDR3. Expanded clones get a size class; other rows say once, few or many, or leave the size out.

>few|TRBJ1-1|TRBV29-1
SVGTGTNTEAF
>few|TRBJ1-4|TRBV18
ASSPGQGRSEKLF
>.|TRBJ1-2|TRBV4-3
ASSQVGKNYYGYT
>many|TRBJ2-7|TRBV5-1
ASSLGVSYEQY
>.|TRBJ2-3|TRBV7-2
ASSLVFSSATDTQY
>few|TRBJ1-6|TRBV27
ASGRRGGSSYNSPLH
>many|TRBJ2-4|TRBV5-1
ASSLHGQGTKNIQY
>.|TRBJ2-1|TRBV20-1
SARTSGRNNEQF
>.|TRBJ1-1|TRBV19
ASSIMGEGTEAF
>.|TRBJ2-3|TRBV6-5
ASSYSRGGRQDTQY
>few|TRBJ1-1|TRBV7-9
ASRPELSNTEAF
>few|TRBJ2-1|TRBV4-3
ASSQEAPSYNEQF
>many|TRBJ2-1|TRBV6-2/TRBV6-3
ASKERDWSEQF
>.|TRBJ2-2|TRBV24-1
ATSDLKQPRRLLFYTGELF
>many|TRBJ2-7|TRBV28
ASSSSLPGASYEQY
>.|TRBJ2-2|TRBV6-1
ASRDYLTGELF
>few|TRBJ1-2|TRBV20-1
SAARTGSYGYT
>.|TRBJ1-2|TRBV28
ASSLSLHYGYT
>few|TRBJ2-5|TRBV7-2
ASSKDRAETQY
>.|TRBJ2-5|TRBV7-8
ASSHNAVRGAKTQY
>few|TRBJ1-3|TRBV20-1
SGWGLLQGKNNTIY
>many|TRBJ1-1|TRBV4-3
ASSLSWETNTEAF